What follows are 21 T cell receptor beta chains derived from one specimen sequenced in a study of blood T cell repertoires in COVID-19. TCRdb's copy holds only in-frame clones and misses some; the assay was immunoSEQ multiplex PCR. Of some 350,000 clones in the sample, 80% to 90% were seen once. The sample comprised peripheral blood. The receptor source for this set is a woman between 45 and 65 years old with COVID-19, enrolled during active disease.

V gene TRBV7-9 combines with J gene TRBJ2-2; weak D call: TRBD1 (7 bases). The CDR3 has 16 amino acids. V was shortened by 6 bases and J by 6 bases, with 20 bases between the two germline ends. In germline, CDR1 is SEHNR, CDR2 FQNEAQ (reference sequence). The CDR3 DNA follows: TGTGCCAGCAGATCCGGAGGGGGCGCATTAGCCGGGGAGCTGTTTTTT. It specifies CASRSGGGALAGELFF. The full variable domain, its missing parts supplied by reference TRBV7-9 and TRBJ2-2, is DTGVSQNPRHKITKRGQNVTFRCDPISEHNRLYWYRQTLGQGPEFLTYFQNEAQLEKSRLLSDRFSAERPKGSFSTLEIQRTEQGDSAMYLCASRSGGGALAGELFFGEGSRLTVL.

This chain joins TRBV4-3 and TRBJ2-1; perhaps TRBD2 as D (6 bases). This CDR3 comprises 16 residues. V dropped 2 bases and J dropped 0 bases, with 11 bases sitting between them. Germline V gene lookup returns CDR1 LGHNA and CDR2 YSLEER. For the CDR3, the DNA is TGCGCCAGCAGCCAATGGGCGGGAAGCTCCTACAATGAGCAGTTCTTC. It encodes CASSQWAGSSYNEQFF.

The CDR3 sequence is CASRQAYSSRSQHF. CDR3 coding DNA: TGTGCCAGCAGGCAAGCCTATTCTTCTCGGTCCCAGCATTTT. The J gene is TRBJ1-5, the V gene TRBV6-5; D gene uncertain. This CDR3 is 14 amino acids long. Per germline, CDR1 MNHEY and CDR2 SVGAGI. Trimming pared 6 bases from V and 11 bases from J, leaving 20 bases between.

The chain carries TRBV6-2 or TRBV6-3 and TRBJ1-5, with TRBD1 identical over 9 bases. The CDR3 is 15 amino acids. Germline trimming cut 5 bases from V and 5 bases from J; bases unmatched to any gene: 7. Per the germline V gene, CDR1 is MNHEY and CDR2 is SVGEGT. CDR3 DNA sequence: TGTGCCAGCAGTCGGGGGACAGGGATCGATCAGCCCCAGCATTTT. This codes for CASSRGTGIDQPQHF.

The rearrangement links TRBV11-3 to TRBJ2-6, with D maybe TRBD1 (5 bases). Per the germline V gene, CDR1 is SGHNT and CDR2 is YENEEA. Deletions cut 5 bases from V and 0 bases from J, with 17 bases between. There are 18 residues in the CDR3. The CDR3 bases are TGTGCCAGCAGCCAATCAGGACAACCATTCTCTGGGGCCAACGTCCTGACTTTC. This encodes CASSQSGQPFSGANVLTF.

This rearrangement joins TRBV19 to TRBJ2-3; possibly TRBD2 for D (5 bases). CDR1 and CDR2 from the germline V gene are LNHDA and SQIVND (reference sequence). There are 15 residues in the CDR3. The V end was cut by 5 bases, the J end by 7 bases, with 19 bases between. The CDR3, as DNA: TGTGCCAGTAGTGTCAGGACGGCCTCCGGGAATACGCAGTATTTT. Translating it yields CASSVRTASGNTQYF.

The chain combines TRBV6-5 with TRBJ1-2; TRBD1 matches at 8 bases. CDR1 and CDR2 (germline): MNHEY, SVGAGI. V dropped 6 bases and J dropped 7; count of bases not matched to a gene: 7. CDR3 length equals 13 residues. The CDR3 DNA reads TGTGCCAGCAGATCGGACAGGGTTAGTGGCTACACCTTC. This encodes CASRSDRVSGYTF.

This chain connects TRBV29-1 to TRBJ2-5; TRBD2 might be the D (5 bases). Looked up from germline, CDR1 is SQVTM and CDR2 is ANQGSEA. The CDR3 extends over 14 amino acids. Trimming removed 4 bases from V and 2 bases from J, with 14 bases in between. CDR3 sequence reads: CSVVDSPGQETQYF. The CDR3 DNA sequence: TGCAGCGTTGTCGACTCGCCGGGGCAAGAGACCCAGTACTTC.

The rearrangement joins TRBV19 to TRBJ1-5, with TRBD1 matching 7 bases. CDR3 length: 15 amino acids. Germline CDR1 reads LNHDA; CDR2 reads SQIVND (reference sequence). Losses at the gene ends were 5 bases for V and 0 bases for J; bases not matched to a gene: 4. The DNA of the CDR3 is TGTGCCAGTAGTCGACAGGGCCATAGCAATCAGCCCCAGCATTTT. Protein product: CASSRQGHSNQPQHF.

CDR3 in DNA: TGTGCCAGCAGCGATCGTGGGGGGAGCCCGTCGGGCGGCTACACCTTC. It yields the protein CASSDRGGSPSGGYTF. The chain is built from TRBV3-1 (or the pseudogene TRBV3-2) and TRBJ1-2; tentative D call: TRBD1 (5 bases). The germline CDR1 and CDR2 sequences are LGHDT and YNNKEL (reference sequence). Trimming removed 5 bases from V and 8 bases from J, with 24 bases in between. This CDR3 has 16 residues.

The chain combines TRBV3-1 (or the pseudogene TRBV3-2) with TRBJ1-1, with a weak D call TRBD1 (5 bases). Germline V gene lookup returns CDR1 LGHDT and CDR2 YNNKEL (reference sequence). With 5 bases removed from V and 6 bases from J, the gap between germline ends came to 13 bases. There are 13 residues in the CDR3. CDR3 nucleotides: TGTGCCAGCAGCGTTACTCGGGGGGCTGAAGCTTTCTTT. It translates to CASSVTRGAEAFF.

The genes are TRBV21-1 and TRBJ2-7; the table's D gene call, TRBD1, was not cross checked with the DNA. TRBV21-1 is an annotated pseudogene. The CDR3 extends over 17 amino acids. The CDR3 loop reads CASSKYQDRAGPYEQYF. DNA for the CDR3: TGTGCCAGCAGCAAATACCAGGACAGGGCTGGACCCTACGAGCAGTACTTC.

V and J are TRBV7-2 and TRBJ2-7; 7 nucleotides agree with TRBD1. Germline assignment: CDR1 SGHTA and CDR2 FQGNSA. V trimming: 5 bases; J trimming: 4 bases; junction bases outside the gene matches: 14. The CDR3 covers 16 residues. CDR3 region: CASSVPTGAAWYEQYF. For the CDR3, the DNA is TGTGCCAGCAGCGTCCCAACAGGGGCCGCTTGGTACGAGCAGTACTTC.

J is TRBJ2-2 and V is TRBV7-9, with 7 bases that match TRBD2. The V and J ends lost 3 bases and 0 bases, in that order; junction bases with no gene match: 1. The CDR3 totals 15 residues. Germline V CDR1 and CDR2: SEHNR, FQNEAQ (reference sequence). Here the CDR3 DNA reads TGTGCCAGCAGCTTGGGAGGGACGAACACCGGGGAGCTGTTTTTT. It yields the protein CASSLGGTNTGELFF. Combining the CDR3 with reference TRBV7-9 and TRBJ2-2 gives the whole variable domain DTGVSQNPRHKITKRGQNVTFRCDPISEHNRLYWYRQTLGQGPEFLTYFQNEAQLEKSRLLSDRFSAERPKGSFSTLEIQRTEQGDSAMYLCASSLGGTNTGELFFGEGSRLTVL.

CDR3 DNA: TGTGCCAGCTCAATGGGGAGCCTACATTCACCCCTCCACTTT. This translates into CASSMGSLHSPLHF. This chain connects TRBV18 to TRBJ1-6; D call uncertain. Looked up from germline, CDR1 is KGHSH and CDR2 is LQKENI. The CDR3 runs 14 residues. V was trimmed by 5 bases and J by 8 bases, leaving 13 bases between them.

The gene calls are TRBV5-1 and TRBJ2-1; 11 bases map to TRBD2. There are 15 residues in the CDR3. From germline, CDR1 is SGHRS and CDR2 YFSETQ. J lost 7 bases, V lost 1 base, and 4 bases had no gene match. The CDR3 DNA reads TGCGCCAGCAGCTTGTCGACTAGCGGGAATAATGAGCAGTTCTTC. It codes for CASSLSTSGNNEQFF.

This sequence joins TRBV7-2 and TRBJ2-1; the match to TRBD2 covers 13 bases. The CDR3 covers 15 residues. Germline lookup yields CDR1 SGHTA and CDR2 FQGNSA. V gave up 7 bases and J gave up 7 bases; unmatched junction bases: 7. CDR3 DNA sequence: TGTGCCAGCAACCTCGGACTAGCGGGAGTAAATGAGCAGTTCTTC. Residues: CASNLGLAGVNEQFF.

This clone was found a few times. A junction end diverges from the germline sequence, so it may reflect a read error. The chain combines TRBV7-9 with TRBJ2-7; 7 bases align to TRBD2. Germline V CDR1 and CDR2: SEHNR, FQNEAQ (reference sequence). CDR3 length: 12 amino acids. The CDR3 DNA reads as TGTGCCAGCAGCCTCGAGCTTACTAGCGCTACCTTC. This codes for CASSLELTSATF.

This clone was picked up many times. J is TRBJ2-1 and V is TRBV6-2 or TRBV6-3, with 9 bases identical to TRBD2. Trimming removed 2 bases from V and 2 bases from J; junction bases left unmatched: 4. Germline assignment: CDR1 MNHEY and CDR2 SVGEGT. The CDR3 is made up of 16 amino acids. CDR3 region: CASSYIRGRAYNEQFF. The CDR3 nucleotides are TGTGCCAGCAGTTACATTCGCGGGAGGGCCTACAATGAGCAGTTCTTC.

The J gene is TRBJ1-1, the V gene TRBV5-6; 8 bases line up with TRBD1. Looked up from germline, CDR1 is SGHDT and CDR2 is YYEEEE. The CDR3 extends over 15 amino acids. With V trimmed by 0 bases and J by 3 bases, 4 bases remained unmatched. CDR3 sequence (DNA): TGTGCCAGCAGCTTGGGACAGGGGATGGACACTGAAGCTTTCTTT. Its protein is CASSLGQGMDTEAFF.

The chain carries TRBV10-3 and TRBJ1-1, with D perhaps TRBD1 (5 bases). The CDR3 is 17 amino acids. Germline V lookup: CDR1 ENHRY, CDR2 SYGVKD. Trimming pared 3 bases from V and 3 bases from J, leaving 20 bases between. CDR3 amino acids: CAISESGVKVEDTEAFF. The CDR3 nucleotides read TGTGCCATCAGTGAATCGGGGGTTAAGGTCGAGGACACTGAAGCTTTCTTT.